This T cell receptor (beta chain) was identified during a study of PD-L1 blockade in urothelial cancer. Study overall: The year 2014 saw patients start atezolizumab, 1,200 mg intravenously every 3 weeks.

The time point here: pretreatment peripheral blood. Here immunoSEQ multiplex PCR was the method, and the copy in TCRdb shows in-frame clones only, minus some. The sample includes approximately 94,000 clones, over 75% of them seen just once. Sequencing was performed on PBMCs, taken around atezolizumab (anti-PD-L1) treatment. This clonotype was obtained from a man aged 55 to 70 with urothelial cancer.

This CDR3 is CASSKVGTGEGTQYF. CDR3 nucleotide sequence: TGTGCCAGCAGCAAGGTGGGGACAGGTGAAGGGACCCAGTACTTC. This chain uses TRBV7-2 with TRBJ2-5, with 8 bases fitting TRBD1. Germline trimming cut 5 bases from V and 7 bases from J; bases unmatched to any gene: 12. The CDR3 spans 15 residues. Per germline, CDR1 SGHTA and CDR2 FQGNSA. The complete variable domain, with remaining parts taken from reference TRBV7-2 and TRBJ2-5, reads GAGVSQSPSNKVTEKGKDVELRCDPISGHTALYWYRQSLGQGLEFLIYFQGNSAPDKSGLPSDRFSAERTGGSVSTLTIQRTQQEDSAVYLCASSKVGTGEGTQYFGPGTRLLVL.